This T cell receptor beta chain was identified in a study of cytomegalovirus exposure and HLA in healthy donors. Study-level findings and limits: TCR beta chain V- and J-gene trimming was linked, in a later analysis, to a missense variant in DCLRE1C. The Asian-associated ancestry cluster reportedly had fewer N-insertions than the approximately 670-donor mean in a later analysis.

Use of 60 Vbeta and 13 Jbeta primers characterized the PCR. Original methodology: Among the unique TCR beta chains that a later analysis counted, about 81 million in all, roughly 9.9 million were shared. TCRdb's copy holds only in-frame clones and misses some; the assay was immunoSEQ multiplex PCR. The V and J calls and the clone size are those of that table, but D and trimming were determined from the DNA. This table has 160,000 or so clones, roughly 89% appearing once. A word on this clone: The target antigen is unknown.

Germline V CDR1 and CDR2: MNHEY, SMNVEV (reference sequence). This CDR3 region has 14 residues. Trimming removed 6 bases at V and 1 base at J, with 11 bases between. This TCR was sampled from a young woman in good health and CMV-seronegative. This sequence joins TRBV27 and TRBJ2-3, with D possibly matching TRBD2 (5 bases). Sequencing was performed on PBMCs. The CDR3, as DNA: TGTGCCAGCAGGTACTACGGGGGCACAGATACGCAGTATTTT. Protein sequence: CASRYYGGTDTQYF.